These T cell receptor beta chains were read from a single sample in a study of T cell repertoires in cytomegalovirus infection. These receptors are not linked to any known antigen. TCRdb independently ran MiXCR on the reads; one entry per CDR3 protein. Here the sample spans approximately 1,000,000 distinct CDR3 sequences, approximately 32% being singletons. The source was cultured CD8+ T cells from PBMCs, collected from culture after CMV antigen stimulation. The origin of the receptors is a human donor in good health (CMV status not recorded). Some clones in this sample may be carry-over from other donors' samples. The CDR3 runs from the conserved cysteine through the conserved F or W. A D gene is named only where the DNA matches it firmly. Size is stated for part of the rows, as once, few or many counts, or as a class when the clone is expanded.

clone_size,j_call,v_call,d_call,cdr3_aa,cdr3_nt
few,TRBJ2-3,TRBV10-3,.,CAISESSTDTQYF,TGTGCCATCAGTGAGTCTAGCACAGATACGCAGTATTTT
many,TRBJ1-4,TRBV12-3/TRBV12-4,TRBD1,CASSLYRGANEKLFF,TGTGCCAGCAGCCTTTACAGGGGGGCAAATGAAAAACTGTTTTTT
.,TRBJ1-1,TRBV5-6,.,CASSFPPPIRTMNTEAFF,TGTGCCAGCAGCTTCCCCCCTCCGATACGGACCATGAACACTGAAGCTTTCTTT
.,TRBJ2-1,TRBV24-1,TRBD1,CATSDWGQGDYNEQFF,TGTGCCACCAGTGATTGGGGACAGGGGGATTACAATGAGCAGTTCTTC
.,TRBJ2-3,TRBV7-6,TRBD1,CASSTTGGDTDTQYF,TGTGCCAGCAGCACTACAGGGGGAGACACAGATACGCAGTATTTT
many,TRBJ2-7,TRBV12-3/TRBV12-4,TRBD1,CASSLELGQGAEEQYF,TGTGCCAGCAGTTTAGAACTGGGACAGGGGGCAGAGGAGCAGTACTTC
few,TRBJ1-1,TRBV19,.,CASSPSAQNTEAFF,TGTGCCAGTAGCCCCTCGGCACAGAACACTGAAGCTTTCTTT
.,TRBJ2-3,TRBV19,.,CASSLTGFGRTDTQYF,TGTGCCAGTAGCTTAACGGGGTTTGGGCGCACAGATACGCAGTATTTT
.,TRBJ2-3,TRBV5-1,TRBD2,CASSLAPSGVYLVTDTQYF,TGCGCCAGCAGCTTGGCCCCTAGCGGGGTTTATCTTGTGACAGATACGCAGTATTTT
few,TRBJ1-1,TRBV5-6,.,CASSPEGVFGGTEAFF,TGTGCCAGCAGCCCGGAGGGGGTTTTCGGAGGCACTGAAGCTTTCTTT
many,TRBJ2-1,TRBV11-3,.,CASRARGSSYNEQFF,TGTGCCAGCAGGGCAAGGGGGAGCTCCTACAATGAGCAGTTCTTC
many,TRBJ2-1,TRBV7-3,.,CASSLTEGFYNEQFF,TGTGCCAGCAGCTTAACGGAGGGATTCTACAATGAGCAGTTCTTC
few,TRBJ1-6,TRBV7-6,TRBD1,CASSRWAGGAWSPLHF,TGTGCCAGCAGCCGTTGGGCAGGGGGCGCTTGGTCACCCCTCCACTTT
few,TRBJ2-2,TRBV12-3/TRBV12-4,TRBD2,CASSFKPSGGAWDTGELFF,TGTGCCAGCAGCTTCAAGCCTAGCGGGGGGGCTTGGGACACCGGGGAGCTGTTTTTT
.,TRBJ2-1,TRBV6-8,TRBD2,CASSYSRGGLAGGWNEQFF,TGTGCCAGCAGTTACTCTCGCGGGGGACTAGCGGGGGGTTGGAATGAGCAGTTCTTC
.,TRBJ2-7,TRBV12-3/TRBV12-4,TRBD1,CASSQDRVAYEQYF,TGTGCCAGCAGTCAAGACAGGGTTGCCTACGAGCAGTACTTC
few,TRBJ1-1,TRBV7-9,TRBD1,CASRSGTAQNTEAFF,TGTGCCAGCAGATCTGGGACAGCTCAGAACACTGAAGCTTTCTTT
once,TRBJ2-5,TRBV27,.,CASSPRDDRPQETQYF,TGTGCCAGCAGTCCCCGGGACGATAGGCCGCAAGAGACCCAGTACTTC
.,TRBJ1-1,TRBV19,.,CASSMAGRKTEAFF,TGTGCCAGTAGTATGGCGGGCAGAAAAACTGAAGCTTTCTTT
.,TRBJ2-2,TRBV4-1,.,CASSHEQGPGELFF,TGCGCCAGCAGCCACGAACAGGGTCCCGGGGAGCTGTTTTTT
few,TRBJ2-5,TRBV28,TRBD2,CASSLPRGLAEETQYF,TGTGCCAGCAGTTTACCCCGGGGACTAGCGGAAGAGACCCAGTACTTC
few,TRBJ2-1,TRBV24-1,TRBD1,CATSAGQGENEQFF,TGTGCCACCAGCGCAGGACAGGGCGAAAATGAGCAGTTCTTC
.,TRBJ2-6,TRBV4-3,.,CASSPGVGSSGANVLTF,TGCGCCAGCAGCCCTGGGGTGGGCTCCTCTGGGGCCAACGTCCTGACTTTC
many,TRBJ1-5,TRBV12-3/TRBV12-4,TRBD1,CASSPRTGRQPQHF,TGTGCCAGCAGCCCCCGGACAGGGCGTCAGCCCCAGCATTTT
.,TRBJ2-5,TRBV19,TRBD2,CASGSRGYQETQYF,TGTGCCAGTGGGTCGCGGGGGTACCAAGAGACCCAGTACTTC
.,TRBJ2-1,TRBV6-1,TRBD2,CASSSYSGASYNEQFF,TGTGCCAGCAGTTCGTACAGCGGGGCTTCCTACAATGAGCAGTTCTTC
few,TRBJ2-7,TRBV2,TRBD1,CASTDGQGAYEQYF,TGTGCCAGCACCGACGGACAGGGTGCGTACGAGCAGTACTTC
.,TRBJ1-2,TRBV6-6,.,CATLRGVNYGYTF,TGTGCCACCCTTCGAGGGGTCAACTATGGCTACACCTTC
few,TRBJ2-2,TRBV6-4,TRBD1,CASSDSPGGAGELFF,TGTGCCAGCAGTGATTCCCCAGGGGGAGCCGGGGAGCTGTTTTTT
few,TRBJ2-1,TRBV2,TRBD2,CASSEWGLAHEQFF,TGTGCCAGCAGTGAATGGGGACTAGCGCATGAGCAGTTCTTC
.,TRBJ1-1,TRBV20-1,.,CSARKDSGGTTEAFF,TGCAGTGCTAGAAAGGACAGCGGGGGTACCACTGAAGCTTTCTTT
.,TRBJ2-7,TRBV14,.,CASSQGYQSSYEQYF,TGTGCCAGCAGCCAAGGATATCAGAGCTCCTACGAGCAGTACTTC
.,TRBJ2-2,TRBV27,.,CASSLSLGNTGELFF,TGTGCCAGCAGTTTATCGTTAGGGAACACCGGGGAGCTGTTTTTT
.,TRBJ1-5,TRBV23-1,.,CASSQRVRLDQPQHF,TGCGCCAGCAGTCAGAGGGTGAGGCTGGATCAGCCCCAGCATTTT
.,TRBJ1-1,TRBV3-1,.,CASMGTMTFF,TGTGCCAGCATGGGGACGATGACTTTCTTT
.,TRBJ2-1,TRBV5-3,TRBD2,CARSSAGTSGPSPYNEQFF,TGTGCCAGAAGCTCTGCCGGGACTAGCGGCCCAAGCCCTTACAATGAGCAGTTCTTC
many,TRBJ2-3,TRBV7-2,.,CASSFRGTDTQYF,TGTGCCAGCAGCTTCAGGGGCACAGATACGCAGTATTTT
few,TRBJ2-1,TRBV6-2/TRBV6-3,.,CATFVYNEQFF,TGTGCCACCTTTGTTTACAATGAGCAGTTCTTC
.,TRBJ2-5,TRBV7-2,TRBD2,CVSSPTSGGQETQYF,TGTGTCAGCAGCCCAACTAGCGGGGGCCAAGAGACCCAGTACTTC
.,TRBJ2-3,TRBV6-4,TRBD2,CASSDLPASGYTDTQYF,TGTGCCAGCAGTGACCTTCCGGCTAGCGGTTACACAGATACGCAGTATTTT
.,TRBJ1-1,TRBV27,.,CASSLVWAENTEAFF,TGTGCCAGCAGTTTGGTCTGGGCAGAGAACACTGAAGCTTTCTTT
few,TRBJ1-3,TRBV12-3/TRBV12-4,.,CASSFITGGVLTFESVSGNTIYF,TGTGCCAGCAGTTTCATCACCGGGGGGGTACTTACATTCGAATCAGTATCTGGAAACACCATATATTTT